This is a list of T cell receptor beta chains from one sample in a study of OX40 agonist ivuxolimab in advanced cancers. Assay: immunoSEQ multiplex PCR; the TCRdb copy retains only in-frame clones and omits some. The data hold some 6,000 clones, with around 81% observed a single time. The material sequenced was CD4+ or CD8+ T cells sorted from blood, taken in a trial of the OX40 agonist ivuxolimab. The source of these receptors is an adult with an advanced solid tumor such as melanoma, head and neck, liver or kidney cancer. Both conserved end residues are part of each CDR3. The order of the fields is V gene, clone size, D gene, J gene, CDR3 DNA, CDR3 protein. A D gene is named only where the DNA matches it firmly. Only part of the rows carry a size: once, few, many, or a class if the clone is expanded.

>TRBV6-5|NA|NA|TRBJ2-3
TGTGCCAGCAGTGAGGGGTCAGATACGCAGTATTTT
CASSEGSDTQYF
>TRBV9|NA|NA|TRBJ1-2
TGTGCCAGCAGCGTAAAAGGAACAGGGCCGTATAACTATGGCTACACCTTC
CASSVKGTGPYNYGYTF
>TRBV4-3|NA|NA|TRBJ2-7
TGCGCCAGCAGCCAAGATGGTGGTGGCGAGCAGTACTTC
CASSQDGGGEQYF
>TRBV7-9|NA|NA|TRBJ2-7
TGTGCCACTTCCAGGGGTAACGAGCAGTACTTC
CATSRGNEQYF
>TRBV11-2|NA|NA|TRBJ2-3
TGTGCCAGCAGCCCTGGTCCGGGGGCCACAGATACGCAGTATTTT
CASSPGPGATDTQYF
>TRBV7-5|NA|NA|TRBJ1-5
TGTGCCAGAAGTTCTGGGGTAGGGAGTAGAAGCAATCAGCCCCAGCATTTT
CARSSGVGSRSNQPQHF
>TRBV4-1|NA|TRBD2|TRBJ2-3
TGCGCCAGCAGCCAATTGACTAGCGGGGGCACAGATACGCAGTATTTT
CASSQLTSGGTDTQYF
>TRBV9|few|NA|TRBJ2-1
TGTGCCAGCAGCGTAGACAATGAGCAGTTCTTC
CASSVDNEQFF
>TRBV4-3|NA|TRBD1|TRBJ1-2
TGCGCCAGCAGCCAATTCCTCGGGACAGGGAATGGCTACACCTTC
CASSQFLGTGNGYTF
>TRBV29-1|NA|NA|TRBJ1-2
TGCAGCGTTCCCAAAGAGGTCGAGGGAGGGAGTTATGGCTACACCTTC
CSVPKEVEGGSYGYTF
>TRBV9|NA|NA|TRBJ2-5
TGTGCCAGCAGCCCGGTTGAGGCGCAGGAGACCCAGTACTTC
CASSPVEAQETQYF
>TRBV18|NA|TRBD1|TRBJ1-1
TGTGCCAGCTCACAGGGACAGGGGGTATGGACTGAAGCTTTCTTT
CASSQGQGVWTEAFF
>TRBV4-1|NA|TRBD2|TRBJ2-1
TGCGCCAGCAGCCAAGGGGGACTAGCGGGGGTTAATAATGAGCAGTTCTTC
CASSQGGLAGVNNEQFF
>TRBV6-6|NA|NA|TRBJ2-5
TGTGCCAGCAGTTACTCGGAAGGAGAGACCCAGTACTTC
CASSYSEGETQYF
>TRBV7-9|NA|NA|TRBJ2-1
TGTGCCAGCAGCTTGGGGGGAGTAGGGAATGAGCAGTTCTTC
CASSLGGVGNEQFF
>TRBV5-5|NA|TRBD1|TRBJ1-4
TGTGCCAGCAGCTTCTCCGGGACAGGGCTCGAAAAACTGTTTTTT
CASSFSGTGLEKLFF
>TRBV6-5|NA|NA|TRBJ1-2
TGTGCCAGCAGTTACAGGCGGGCGAATGGCTACACCTTC
CASSYRRANGYTF
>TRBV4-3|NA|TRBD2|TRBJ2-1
TGCGCCAGCAGCCTTTCCTTCGGGGGGGCCTCCTACAATGAGCAGTTCTTC
CASSLSFGGASYNEQFF
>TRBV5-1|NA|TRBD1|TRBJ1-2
TGCGCCAGCAGCTCCTTACAGGGGGCTAGAGGCTACACCTTC
CASSSLQGARGYTF
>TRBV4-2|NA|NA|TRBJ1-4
TGTGCCAGCAGCGGGTATGATGGAAAACTGTTTTTT
CASSGYDGKLFF
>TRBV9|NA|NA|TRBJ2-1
TGTGCCAGCAGCGTAGAAGCGAGGAGTGAGCAGTTCTTC
CASSVEARSEQFF
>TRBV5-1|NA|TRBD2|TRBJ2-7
TGCGCCAGCAGCCCTAGCGGGGACCCCTACGAGCAGTACTTC
CASSPSGDPYEQYF
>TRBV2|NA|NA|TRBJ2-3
TGTGCCAGCAGTGTGATCGGACAGCTTCACACAGATACGCAGTATTTT
CASSVIGQLHTDTQYF
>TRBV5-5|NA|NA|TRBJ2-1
TGTGCCAGCAGCTTTGGACGGGGAGGGGGTGAGCAGTTCTTC
CASSFGRGGGEQFF
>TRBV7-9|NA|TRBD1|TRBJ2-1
TGTGCCAGCAGCCTCACGACAGGGGCGATCTACAATGAGCAGTTCTTC
CASSLTTGAIYNEQFF
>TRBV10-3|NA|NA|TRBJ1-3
TGTGCCATCAACAAACAGGACTCTGGAAACACCATATATTTT
CAINKQDSGNTIYF
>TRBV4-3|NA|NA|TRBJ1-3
TGCGCCAGCAGCCAAGATCGGCGGCAGGCTGGCTCTGGAAACACCATATATTTT
CASSQDRRQAGSGNTIYF
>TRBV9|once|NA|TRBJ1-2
TGTGCCAGCAGCCAGGGCAACTATGGCTACACCTTC
CASSQGNYGYTF
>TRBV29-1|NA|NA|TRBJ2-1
TGCAGCGTTGAATGGGGGAATGAGCAGTTCTTC
CSVEWGNEQFF
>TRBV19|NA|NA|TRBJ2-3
TGTGCCAGTAGTATAGGACCTAAAGGGTACCCTAGCACAGATACGCAGTATTTT
CASSIGPKGYPSTDTQYF
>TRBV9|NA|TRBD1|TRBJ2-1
TGTGCCAGCAGCGCGGGACAGGGGTCCTACAATGAGCAGTTCTTC
CASSAGQGSYNEQFF
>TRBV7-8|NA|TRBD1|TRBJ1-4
TGTGCCAGCAGTCGACTAGGGGGCGACGGGAAACTGTTTTTT
CASSRLGGDGKLFF
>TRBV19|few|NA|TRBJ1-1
TGTGCCAGTAGTATAGACGCAGGGGACCCTCAAGGAGCTTTCTTT
CASSIDAGDPQGAFF
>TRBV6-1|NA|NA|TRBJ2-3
TGTGCCAGCAGTGAATGGCAGAGCACAGATACGCAGTATTTT
CASSEWQSTDTQYF
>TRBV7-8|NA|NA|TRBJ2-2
TGTGCCAGCAGCTTCGTACAGGGCGGTACCGGGGAGCTGTTTTTT
CASSFVQGGTGELFF
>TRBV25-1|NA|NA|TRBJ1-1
TGTGCCAGCAAAGTGGGGGGCACTGAAGCTTTCTTT
CASKVGGTEAFF
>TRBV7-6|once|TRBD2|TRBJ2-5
TGTGCCAGCAGCTTAGCAGCGGGGGGCCCACGGGAGACCCAGTACTTC
CASSLAAGGPRETQYF
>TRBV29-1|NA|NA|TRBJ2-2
TGCAGCGTTGGGTGGGTCACCGGGGAGCTGTTTTTT
CSVGWVTGELFF
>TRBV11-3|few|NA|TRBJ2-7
TGTGCCAGCAGTTCGGGACATCTCCTCGAGCAGTACTTC
CASSSGHLLEQYF
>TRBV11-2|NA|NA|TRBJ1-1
TGTGCCAGCAGCACAAGTCCCGGACAGAAAACCATGAACACTGAAGCTTTCTTT
CASSTSPGQKTMNTEAFF
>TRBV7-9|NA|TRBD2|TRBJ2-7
TGTGCCAGCAGCCCGACTAGCGGGGGCTCCTACGAGCAGTACTTC
CASSPTSGGSYEQYF
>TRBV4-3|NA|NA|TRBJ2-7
TGCGCCAGCAGCAGCAGGGGGGGCAACTACGAGCAGTACTTC
CASSSRGGNYEQYF